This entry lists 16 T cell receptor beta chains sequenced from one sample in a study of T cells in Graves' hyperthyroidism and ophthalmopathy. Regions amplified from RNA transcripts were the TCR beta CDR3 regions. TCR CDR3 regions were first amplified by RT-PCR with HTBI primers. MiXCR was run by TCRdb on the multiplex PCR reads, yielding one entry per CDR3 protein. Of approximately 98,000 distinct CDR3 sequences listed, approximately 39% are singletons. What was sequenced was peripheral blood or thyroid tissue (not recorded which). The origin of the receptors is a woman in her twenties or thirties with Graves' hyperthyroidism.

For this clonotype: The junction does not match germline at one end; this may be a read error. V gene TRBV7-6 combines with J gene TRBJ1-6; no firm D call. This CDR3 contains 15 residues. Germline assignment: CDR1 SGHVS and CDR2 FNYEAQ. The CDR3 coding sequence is TGTGCCAGCAGCCGAGCCGAGGTGGGGAGTACACCCCTCTACTTT. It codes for CASSRAEVGSTPLYF.

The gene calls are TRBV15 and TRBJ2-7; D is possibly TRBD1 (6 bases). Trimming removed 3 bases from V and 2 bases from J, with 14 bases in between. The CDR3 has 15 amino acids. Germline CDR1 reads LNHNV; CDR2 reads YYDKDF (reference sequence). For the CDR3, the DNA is TGTGCCACCAGCAGCCAGGAACAGGGCACCTACGAGCAGTACTTC. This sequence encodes CATSSQEQGTYEQYF.

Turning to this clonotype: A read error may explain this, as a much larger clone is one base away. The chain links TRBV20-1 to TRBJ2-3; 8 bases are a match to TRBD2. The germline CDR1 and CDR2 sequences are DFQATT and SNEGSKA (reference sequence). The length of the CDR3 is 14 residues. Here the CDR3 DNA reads TGCAGTGCGACGACTAGCGAAAGCACAGATGCGCAGTATTTT. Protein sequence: CSATTSESTDAQYF.

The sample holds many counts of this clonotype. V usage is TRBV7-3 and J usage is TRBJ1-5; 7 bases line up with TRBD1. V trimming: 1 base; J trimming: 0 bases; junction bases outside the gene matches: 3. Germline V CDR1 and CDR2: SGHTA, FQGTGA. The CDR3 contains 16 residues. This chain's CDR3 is CASSLRTGVSNQPQHF. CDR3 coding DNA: TGTGCCAGCAGCTTAAGGACAGGCGTTAGCAATCAGCCCCAGCATTTT.

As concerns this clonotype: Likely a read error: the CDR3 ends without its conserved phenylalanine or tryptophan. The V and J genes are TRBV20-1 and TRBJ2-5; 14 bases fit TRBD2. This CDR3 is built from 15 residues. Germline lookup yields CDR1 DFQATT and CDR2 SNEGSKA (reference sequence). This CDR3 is CSASSGLAGGETQYL. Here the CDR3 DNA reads TGCAGTGCTAGCAGCGGACTAGCGGGAGGAGAGACACAGTACCTC.

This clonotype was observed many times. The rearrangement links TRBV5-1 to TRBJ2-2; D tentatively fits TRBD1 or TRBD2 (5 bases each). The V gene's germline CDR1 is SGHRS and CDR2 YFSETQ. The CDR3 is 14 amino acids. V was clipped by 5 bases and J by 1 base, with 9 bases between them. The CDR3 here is CASSRDLNTGELFF. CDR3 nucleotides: TGCGCCAGCAGTAGGGACCTGAACACCGGGGAGCTGTTTTTT.

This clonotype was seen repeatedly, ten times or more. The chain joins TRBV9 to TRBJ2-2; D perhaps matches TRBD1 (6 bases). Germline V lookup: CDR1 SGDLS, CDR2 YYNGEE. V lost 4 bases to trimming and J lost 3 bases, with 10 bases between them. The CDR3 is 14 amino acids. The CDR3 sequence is CASSPGHYTGELFF. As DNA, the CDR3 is TGTGCCAGCAGCCCGGGACACTACACCGGGGAGCTGTTTTTT. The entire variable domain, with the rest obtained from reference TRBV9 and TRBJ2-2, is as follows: DSGVTQTPKHLITATGQRVTLRCSPRSGDLSVYWYQQSLDQGLQFLIQYYNGEERAKGNILERFSAQQFPDLHSELNLSSLELGDSALYFCASSPGHYTGELFFGEGSRLTVL.

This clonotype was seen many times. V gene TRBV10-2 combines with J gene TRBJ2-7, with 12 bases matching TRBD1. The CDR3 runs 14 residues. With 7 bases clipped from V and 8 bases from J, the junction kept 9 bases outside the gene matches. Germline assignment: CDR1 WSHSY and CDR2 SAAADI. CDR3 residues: CASKPGQGAPKQYF. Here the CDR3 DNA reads TGCGCCAGCAAACCGGGACAGGGGGCGCCTAAGCAGTACTTC.

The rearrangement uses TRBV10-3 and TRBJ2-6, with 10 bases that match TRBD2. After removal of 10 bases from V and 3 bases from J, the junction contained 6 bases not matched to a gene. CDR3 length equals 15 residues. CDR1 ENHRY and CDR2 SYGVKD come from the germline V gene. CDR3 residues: CATAGGPDGANVLTF. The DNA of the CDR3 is TGTGCCACAGCGGGAGGGCCGGATGGGGCCAACGTCCTGACTTTC.

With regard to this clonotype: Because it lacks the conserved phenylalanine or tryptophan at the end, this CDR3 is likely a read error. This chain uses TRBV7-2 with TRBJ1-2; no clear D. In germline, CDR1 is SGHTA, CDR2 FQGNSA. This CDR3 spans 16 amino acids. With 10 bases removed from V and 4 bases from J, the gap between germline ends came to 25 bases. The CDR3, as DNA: TGTGCCATCAGTGACCCCGGCGATTCAGGCCTCTATGGCTACACCCTC. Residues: CAISDPGDSGLYGYTL.

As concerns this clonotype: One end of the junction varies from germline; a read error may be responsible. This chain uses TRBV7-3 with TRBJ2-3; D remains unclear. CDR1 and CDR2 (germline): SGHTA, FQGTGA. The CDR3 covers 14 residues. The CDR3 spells CASSHDFSTDTQYF. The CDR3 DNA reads TGCGCCAGCAGCCACGACTTTTCCACAGATACGCAGTATTTT.

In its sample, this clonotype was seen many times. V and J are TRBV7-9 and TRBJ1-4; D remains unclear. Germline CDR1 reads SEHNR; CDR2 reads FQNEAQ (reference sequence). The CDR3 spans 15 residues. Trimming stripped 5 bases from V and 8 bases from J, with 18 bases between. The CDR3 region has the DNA TGTGCCAGCAGCCAGTACCCTGGGCCTCGAGAAAAACTGTTTTTT. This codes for CASSQYPGPREKLFF.

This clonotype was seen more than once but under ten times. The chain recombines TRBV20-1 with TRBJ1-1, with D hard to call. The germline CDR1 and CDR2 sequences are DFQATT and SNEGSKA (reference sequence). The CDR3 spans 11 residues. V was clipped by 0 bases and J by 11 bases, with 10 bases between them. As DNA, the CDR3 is TGCAGTGCTAGAGATCGGAGGGCGGCTTTCTTT. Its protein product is CSARDRRAAFF.

CDR3 coding DNA: TGTGCCAGCAGTCAAGACAGGGGTAATGAAAAACTGTTTTTT. The encoded protein is CASSQDRGNEKLFF. The chain employs TRBV2 and TRBJ1-4; 8 bases are shared with TRBD1. With 5 bases clipped from V and 4 bases from J, the junction kept 3 bases outside the gene matches. Germline CDR1 and CDR2: SNHLY and FYNNEI. The CDR3 spans 14 residues.

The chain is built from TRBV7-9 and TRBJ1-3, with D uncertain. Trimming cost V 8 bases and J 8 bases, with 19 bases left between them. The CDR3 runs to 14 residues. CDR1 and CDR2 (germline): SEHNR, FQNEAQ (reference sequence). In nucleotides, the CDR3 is TGTGCCAGCGGCACGATTTGGACTGAAGACACCATATATTTT. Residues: CASGTIWTEDTIYF.

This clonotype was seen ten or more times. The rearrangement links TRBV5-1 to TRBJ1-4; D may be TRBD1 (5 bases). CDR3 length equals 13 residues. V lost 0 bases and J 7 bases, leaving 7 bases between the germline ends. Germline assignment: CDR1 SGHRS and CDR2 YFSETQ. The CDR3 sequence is CASSLGRGEKLFF. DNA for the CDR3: TGCGCCAGCAGCTTGGGAAGGGGTGAAAAACTGTTTTTT.